This T cell receptor beta chain is drawn from a study of cytomegalovirus exposure and HLA in healthy donors. Overall study: Among the approximately 400 donors who were genotyped, approximately 76% fell in the genetic ancestry cluster that is associated with self-reported Caucasian donors. Findings and limits, study-wide: A prior analysis recorded that most TCR beta V segments were productive about 87% or about 30% of the time. A further, later analysis showed that HLA-associated TCR beta chains (compared with equally common others) were more clonally expanded.

This clone appeared a single time. Its antigen is currently unknown. Both 60 Vbeta primers and 13 Jbeta primers went into the PCR. Study processing details: Later, an analysis found roughly 80 million unique TCR beta chains, and about 10 million of these were shared. Libraries were prepared by immunoSEQ multiplex PCR; TCRdb keeps only in-frame clonotypes and omits some of them. The V and J calls and clone size are taken from that table; D and trimming were inferred from the DNA. The sample holds about 140,000 clones, 77% seen once. The V end lost 1 base, the J end lost 6 bases, and 16 bases lay between the germline ends. Germline CDR1 SGHTA, CDR2 FQGNSA. The CDR3 totals 16 residues.

The TCR was taken from a woman aged 45-60 years in good health and CMV-seronegative. Sequenced sample: PBMCs. V usage is TRBV7-2 and J usage is TRBJ1-5; no clear D gene. The CDR3 nucleotides are TGTGCCAGCAGCTTAGGGGTCTGGTCGGGTAGTCAGCCCCAGCATTTT. It is translated as CASSLGVWSGSQPQHF.